Following are 22 T cell receptor beta chains from one sample sequenced in a study of beta chain features in type 1 diabetes. Whole-study findings and limits: A moderate, significant TCRB CDR3 shortening appeared in type 1 diabetes across four CD4+ subsets.

Antigen specificity for these receptors is unknown. As every portion of the isolated RNA was reverse transcribed, the sequencing read expressed TCRB transcripts. Clones were read by immunoSEQ multiplex PCR, and TCRdb kept only the in-frame ones, dropping some. The repertoire holds fewer than 450,000 clones, about 14% seen once, with roughly 0.016% in the top ten. The specimen sequenced was naive CD4+ T cells from blood. The receptors shown here come from a woman aged 18 to 35 with type 1 diabetes.

This clone was counted between two and nine times. The V gene is TRBV19, the J gene TRBJ1-1; 8 bases are a match to TRBD1. This CDR3 contains 15 residues. Germline V gene sequence: CDR1 LNHDA, CDR2 SQIVND (reference sequence). The ends lost 3 bases at V and 1 base at J; junction bases unmatched: 4. In DNA form, the CDR3 reads TGTGCCAGTAGTATGGCCGGGACAGGGAACACTGAAGCTTTCTTT. Translating it yields CASSMAGTGNTEAFF.

This clone was detected many times. V and J are TRBV29-1 and TRBJ2-7, with D perhaps TRBD1 (6 bases). The CDR3 extends over 14 amino acids. V lost 4 bases and J 0 bases, leaving 13 bases between the germline ends. The V gene's germline CDR1 is SQVTM and CDR2 ANQGSEA. In DNA form, the CDR3 reads TGCAGCGTTGGGACAGACAGCCTCTCCTACGAGCAGTACGTC. Translation gives CSVGTDSLSYEQYV.

This sequence joins TRBV11-2 and TRBJ2-3; 7 bases fit TRBD1. CDR3 length: 15 residues. V lost 1 base, J lost 4 bases, and 5 bases stayed unmatched. Looked up from germline, CDR1 is SGHAT and CDR2 is FQNNGV. CDR3 DNA sequence: TGTGCCAGCAGCTTAGCCTTAACAGGGGCAGATACGCAGTATTTT. It yields the protein CASSLALTGADTQYF.

This clone was detected a few times. CDR3 bases: TGTGCCAGCAGCCCCGGGACAGGGTCATCCGAGCAGTACTTC. It is translated as CASSPGTGSSEQYF. This chain uses TRBV7-3 with TRBJ2-7; TRBD1 agrees at 9 bases. Losses at the gene ends were 5 bases for V and 6 bases for J; bases not matched to a gene: 8. The CDR3 loop spans 14 amino acids. The germline V gene has CDR1 SGHTA and CDR2 FQGTGA.

This clone was observed a handful of times. This rearrangement joins TRBV30 to TRBJ1-2; no clear D. Trimming shortened V by 0 bases and J by 2 bases, and 10 bases separated the two germline ends. Per the germline V gene, CDR1 is GTSNPN and CDR2 is SVGIG (reference sequence). This CDR3 is built from 14 residues. This CDR3 is CAWSVEGSNYGYTF. CDR3 DNA: TGTGCCTGGAGTGTAGAGGGTTCCAACTATGGCTACACCTTC. Filled out from reference TRBV30 and TRBJ1-2, the complete variable domain reads SQTIHQWPATLVQPVGSPLSLECTVEGTSNPNLYWYRQAAGRGLQLLFYSVGIGQISSEVPQNLSASRPQDRQFILSSKKLLLSDSGFYLCAWSVEGSNYGYTFGSGTRLTVV.

This clone appeared a few times. The rearrangement joins TRBV7-9 to TRBJ2-7; no reliable D call. Germline V lookup: CDR1 SEHNR, CDR2 FQNEAQ (reference sequence). Trimming took 0 bases from V and 2 from J, leaving 5 bases between them. The CDR3 totals 13 residues. CDR3 in amino acids: CASSLALTYEQYF. DNA of the CDR3: TGTGCCAGCAGCTTAGCCCTAACCTACGAGCAGTACTTC.

In its sample, this clone was seen once. The chain carries TRBV7-9 and TRBJ2-5; 10 bases map to TRBD1. V lost 2 bases and J lost 6; bases outside the gene matches: 15. Germline V gene lookup returns CDR1 SEHNR and CDR2 FQNEAQ (reference sequence). There are 18 residues in the CDR3. Here the CDR3 DNA reads TGTGCCAGCAGCTTATCAACGCTGGACAGGGGGAGTCGGAAGACCCAGTACTTC. Protein sequence: CASSLSTLDRGSRKTQYF.

Only a few counts were recorded for this clone. This rearrangement joins TRBV2 to TRBJ1-5, with 7 nucleotides matching TRBD1. With V trimmed by 5 bases and J by 4 bases, 8 bases remained unmatched. This CDR3 has 15 residues. Looked up from germline, CDR1 is SNHLY and CDR2 is FYNNEI. The CDR3 nucleotides read TGTGCCAGCAGTCAACAGGGGCTGGTAAATCAGCCCCAGCATTTT. Its translation is CASSQQGLVNQPQHF.

The rearrangement uses TRBV27 and TRBJ2-5; D not resolved. V lost 6 bases to trimming and J lost 4 bases, with 18 bases between them. The CDR3 is 15 residues long. In germline, CDR1 is MNHEY, CDR2 SMNVEV (reference sequence). CDR3 in DNA: TGTGCCAGCAGCCCGCCCGAGGCCATTAGAGAGACCCAGTACTTC. Protein: CASSPPEAIRETQYF.

In this sample, this clone turned up a few times. The chain is built from TRBV7-9 and TRBJ1-1, with D possibly being TRBD1 (5 bases). CDR3 size: 14 residues. Germline CDR1 is SEHNR and CDR2 is FQNEAQ (reference sequence). With 7 bases removed from V and 1 base from J, the gap between germline ends came to 13 bases. This CDR3 reads CASMPFRGNTEAFF. DNA of the CDR3: TGTGCCAGCATGCCCTTTAGGGGGAACACTGAAGCTTTCTTT.

The sample holds a few counts of this clone. In nucleotides, the CDR3 is TGTGCCAGCAGTTACCTAGCGGGAACCTACGAGCAGTACTTC. It yields the protein CASSYLAGTYEQYF. J is TRBJ2-7 and V is TRBV6-5, with TRBD2 identical over 9 bases. Trimming cost V 2 bases and J 2 bases; bases outside gene matches: 1. Germline V lookup: CDR1 MNHEY, CDR2 SVGAGI. This CDR3 is built from 14 residues.

The J gene is TRBJ1-2, the V gene TRBV27, with D perhaps matching TRBD1 (5 bases). V was shortened by 0 bases and J by 4 bases, with 15 bases between the two germline ends. Germline assignment: CDR1 MNHEY and CDR2 SMNVEV (reference sequence). CDR3 length: 16 amino acids. CDR3 protein: CASSLSAGRPLYGYTF. CDR3 in DNA: TGTGCCAGCAGTTTATCGGCAGGGAGGCCCCTCTATGGCTACACCTTC.

The chain employs TRBV25-1 and TRBJ2-6; D unresolved. CDR3 length: 16 amino acids. V was pared by 4 bases and J by 4 bases, with 14 bases between. Germline V lookup: CDR1 MGHDK, CDR2 SYGVNS. CDR3 sequence (DNA): TGTGCCAGCAGTGCCAGGCACCTCTCCGGGGCCAACGTCCTGACTTTC. It translates to CASSARHLSGANVLTF.

For the CDR3, the DNA is TGTGCCAGCAGCTTAAGAGCAACCGGAGTCGGGGAAAAACTGTTTTTT. As protein: CASSLRATGVGEKLFF. V usage is TRBV7-9 and J usage is TRBJ1-4; D uncertain. V was clipped by 2 bases and J by 8 bases, with 18 bases between them. Germline CDR1 is SEHNR and CDR2 is FQNEAQ (reference sequence). There are 16 residues in the CDR3.

The rearrangement links TRBV9 to TRBJ2-7, with a tentative D call TRBD2 (6 bases). The CDR3 is 16 amino acids. From germline, CDR1 is SGDLS and CDR2 YYNGEE. Trimming cost V 1 base and J 2 bases, with 16 bases left between them. The CDR3 is CASSVNAGLRPYEQYF. The CDR3 DNA reads TGTGCCAGCAGCGTAAATGCGGGGCTGCGCCCCTACGAGCAGTACTTC.

There are many counts of this clone. V gene TRBV23-1 combines with J gene TRBJ2-3, with D unclear. TRBV23-1 is classed as an ORF, of uncertain function. Trimming took 6 bases from V and 4 from J, leaving 14 bases between them. The CDR3 has 14 amino acids. CDR3 bases: TGCGCCAGCAGGGCCTTGAGGTGCCCAGATACGCAGTATTTT. It encodes CASRALRCPDTQYF.

CDR3 in amino acids: CASSQMGLAVGTDTQYF. Written as DNA, the CDR3 is TGCGCCAGCAGCCAGATGGGACTAGCGGTTGGCACAGATACGCAGTATTTT. The genes are TRBV5-1 and TRBJ2-3; 11 nucleotides align to TRBD2. V dropped 4 bases and J dropped 1; count of bases not matched to a gene: 8. The V gene's germline CDR1 is SGHRS and CDR2 YFSETQ. The CDR3 spans 17 residues.

This clone was found a few times. This sequence joins TRBV10-3 and TRBJ2-7; 12 bases line up with TRBD2. CDR1 is ENHRY, CDR2 SYGVKD, per germline. V trimming: 8 bases; J trimming: 7 bases; junction bases outside the gene matches: 9. The CDR3 loop spans 14 amino acids. The DNA for the CDR3 is TGTGCCATCGCGACTAGCGGGAGAACGAGTGAGCAGTACGTC. This codes for CAIATSGRTSEQYV.

The chain has TRBV6-5 and TRBJ2-7; no clear D. The CDR3 contains 15 residues. Germline V gene data show CDR1 as MNHEY and CDR2 as SVGAGI. V dropped 1 base and J dropped 2 bases, with 12 bases sitting between them. CDR3 DNA sequence: TGTGCCAGCAGTTACTTGGCGGATCCGACCTACGAGCAGTACGTC. Protein sequence: CASSYLADPTYEQYV.

The rearrangement joins TRBV2 to TRBJ1-1; maybe TRBD1 (5 bases). Looked up from germline, CDR1 is SNHLY and CDR2 is FYNNEI. Trimming shortened V by 6 bases and J by 6 bases, and 8 bases separated the two germline ends. This CDR3 has 11 residues. CDR3 bases: TGTGCCAGCAGGGACACTGCTGAAGCTTTCTTT. The encoded protein is CASRDTAEAFF.

The chain is built from TRBV5-1 and TRBJ2-7; the match to TRBD1 covers 9 bases. Losses at the gene ends were 6 bases for V and 2 bases for J; bases not matched to a gene: 6. Germline CDR1 SGHRS, CDR2 YFSETQ. This CDR3 is built from 14 residues. The CDR3 here is CASTPGQGAYEQYF. CDR3 in DNA: TGCGCCAGCACCCCGGGACAGGGTGCCTACGAGCAGTACTTC.

In this sample, this clone turned up a few times. The chain combines TRBV7-9 with TRBJ2-1; D is uncertain. The CDR3 extends over 12 amino acids. Germline V CDR1 and CDR2: SEHNR, FQNEAQ (reference sequence). Trimming took 6 bases from V and 12 from J, leaving 15 bases between them. The CDR3 loop is CASRRLEERQFF. The DNA of the CDR3 is TGTGCCAGCAGGAGGCTCGAAGAGAGGCAGTTCTTC.